The 32 T cell receptor beta chains below were found in one sample sequenced in a study of cytomegalovirus exposure and HLA in healthy donors. Primers for the PCR totalled 60 Vbeta and 13 Jbeta. This table comes from immunoSEQ multiplex PCR, and its TCRdb copy is limited to in-frame clones, with some not included. The table lists around 110,000 clones, approximately 9.4% of them singletons. Sequencing was done on a sample of PBMCs. All receptors come from a man under 40 in good health and CMV-seronegative.

In the case of this clone: Within the sample, other DNA sequences also encode this same CDR3. The chain links TRBV4-3 to TRBJ2-1, with TRBD2 as a possible D gene (6 bases). The CDR3 contains 16 residues. Trimming pared 1 base from V and 2 bases from J, leaving 12 bases between. Germline loops: CDR1 LGHNA, CDR2 YSLEER. CDR3 nucleotide sequence: TGCGCCAGCAGCCAAGGATGGCGGGGAGCCTACAATGAGCAGTTCTTC. It translates to CASSQGWRGAYNEQFF.

This clone turned up a few times. The chain carries TRBV28 and TRBJ2-7, with no clear D. The V gene's germline CDR1 is MDHEN and CDR2 SYDVKM. This CDR3 comprises 11 residues. Deletions cut 5 bases from V and 3 bases from J, with 5 bases between. The CDR3 protein is CASSQYYEQYF. The CDR3 DNA follows: TGTGCCAGCAGTCAGTACTACGAGCAGTACTTC.

The gene calls are TRBV10-3 and TRBJ2-1; TRBD2 agrees at 15 bases. Trimming cost V 3 bases and J 15 bases; bases outside gene matches: 12. The germline V gene encodes CDR1 ENHRY and CDR2 SYGVKD. The CDR3 spans 16 residues. CDR3: CAISDPGLAGGSGLFF. The DNA for the CDR3 is TGTGCCATCAGTGACCCGGGACTAGCGGGGGGTTCCGGGTTGTTCTTC.

This clone was seen more than once but under ten times. CDR3: CASSVDLEGYNSPLHF. CDR3 coding DNA: TGTGCCAGCAGCGTAGATCTCGAGGGTTATAATTCACCCCTCCACTTT. The chain has TRBV9 and TRBJ1-6, with D uncertain. The germline CDR1 and CDR2 sequences are SGDLS and YYNGEE. This CDR3 spans 16 amino acids. Deletions cut 0 bases from V and 4 bases from J, with 11 bases between.

This clone has more than one count but fewer than ten. The chain recombines TRBV5-1 with TRBJ2-5, with a weak D call TRBD1 (6 bases). Germline V gives CDR1 SGHRS, CDR2 YFSETQ. Trimming shortened V by 4 bases and J by 5 bases, and 18 bases separated the two germline ends. The CDR3 is 15 residues long. CDR3 in amino acids: CASSTGTSLGETQYF. The CDR3 bases are TGCGCCAGCAGCACCGGGACATCTTTAGGGGAGACCCAGTACTTC.

The J gene is TRBJ1-2, the V gene TRBV30, with TRBD1 matching over 8 bases. Germline V gene data show CDR1 as GTSNPN and CDR2 as SVGIG (reference sequence). The trim removed 0 bases at V and 8 bases at J, leaving 8 bases unmatched. This CDR3 comprises 14 residues. The DNA of the CDR3 is TGTGCCTGGAGTGTACCCGGGACAGGCTCCGGCTACACCTTC. Its translation is CAWSVPGTGSGYTF.

In this sample, this clone turned up a few times. V and J are TRBV4-3 and TRBJ2-7; 9 positions match TRBD2. The length of the CDR3 is 15 residues. The germline V gene encodes CDR1 LGHNA and CDR2 YSLEER. V gave up 2 bases and J gave up 4 bases; unmatched junction bases: 6. This CDR3 reads CASSQLAGGRYEQYF. The CDR3 DNA follows: TGCGCCAGCAGCCAACTTGCGGGGGGGAGATACGAGCAGTACTTC.

This clone has a handful of counts. This chain joins TRBV4-3 and TRBJ2-5; 7 positions match TRBD1. The CDR3 has 15 amino acids. Per germline, CDR1 LGHNA and CDR2 YSLEER. V gave up 0 bases and J gave up 5 bases; unmatched junction bases: 6. CDR3 DNA sequence: TGCGCCAGCAGCCAAGATCACAGGGGTAGGGAGACCCAGTACTTC. Its translation is CASSQDHRGRETQYF.

V gene TRBV28 combines with J gene TRBJ2-7, with TRBD1 matching 7 bases. With 8 bases clipped from V and 4 bases from J, the junction kept 8 bases outside the gene matches. From germline, CDR1 is MDHEN and CDR2 SYDVKM. The CDR3 extends over 13 amino acids. This CDR3 reads CASAYRGAYEQYF. The CDR3 bases are TGTGCCAGCGCCTACAGGGGAGCTTACGAGCAGTACTTC.

This chain uses TRBV29-1 with TRBJ2-7; D is unclear. From germline, CDR1 is SQVTM and CDR2 ANQGSEA. Trimming removed 3 bases at V and 2 bases at J, with 8 bases between. The CDR3 runs 12 residues. CDR3 in amino acids: CSVEAQAYEQYF. CDR3 sequence (DNA): TGCAGCGTTGAGGCGCAGGCCTACGAGCAGTACTTC.

V usage is TRBV12-5 and J usage is TRBJ2-2; 12 bases fit TRBD2. The CDR3 consists of 17 residues. Trimming at V came to 1 base and at J to 3 bases, leaving 3 bases not matched to a gene. Germline CDR1 LGHNT, CDR2 FRNRAP. In DNA form, the CDR3 reads TGTGCTAGTGGTTTGGGGACTAGCGGGATCTACACCGGGGAGCTGTTTTTT. Protein: CASGLGTSGIYTGELFF.

The V call is TRBV19, the J call TRBJ1-2, with 8 bases matching TRBD1. The V segment lost 7 bases and the J segment 5 bases; nucleotides outside the gene matches: 15. Germline V gene sequence: CDR1 LNHDA, CDR2 SQIVND (reference sequence). The CDR3 runs 16 residues. The CDR3 sequence is CASKGGGTGFLYGYTF. DNA of the CDR3: TGTGCCAGTAAAGGGGGTGGGACAGGTTTTTTGTATGGCTACACCTTC.

This clone was observed a handful of times. The gene calls are TRBV4-1 and TRBJ2-5; 10 bases fit TRBD2. CDR1 and CDR2 from the germline V gene are MGHRA and YSYEKL. J lost 2 bases, V lost 2 bases, and 5 bases had no gene match. The CDR3 contains 16 residues. The CDR3 reads CASSQQASGGQETQYF. The DNA for the CDR3 is TGCGCCAGCAGCCAACAGGCTAGCGGGGGTCAAGAGACCCAGTACTTC.

The chain joins TRBV6-1 to TRBJ2-2, with 10 bases that match TRBD2. With V trimmed by 2 bases and J by 3 bases, 0 bases remained unmatched. The CDR3 length is 15 residues. In germline, CDR1 is MNHNS, CDR2 SASEGT. For the CDR3, the DNA is TGTGCCAGCAGTGAACTAGCGGGAGACACCGGGGAGCTGTTTTTT. It specifies CASSELAGDTGELFF.

This sequence joins TRBV5-8 and TRBJ2-2, with 12 bases fitting TRBD1. The germline V gene has CDR1 SGHTS and CDR2 YDEGEE. V trimming: 4 bases; J trimming: 6 bases; junction bases outside the gene matches: 4. The CDR3 is made up of 15 amino acids. The CDR3 DNA is TGTGCCAGCAGCGTGGGACAGGGGGCCCCCGGGGAGCTGTTTTTT. This sequence encodes CASSVGQGAPGELFF.

This chain joins TRBV6-1 and TRBJ1-5; 10 positions match TRBD1. CDR1 is MNHNS and CDR2 is SASEGT in the germline V gene. CDR3 length: 14 amino acids. J lost 6 bases, V lost 6 bases, and 5 bases had no gene match. Here the CDR3 reads CASSGTGDSQPQHF. The CDR3 nucleotides are TGTGCCAGCAGCGGGACAGGGGACAGTCAGCCCCAGCATTTT.

The chain links TRBV4-1 to TRBJ2-5; 9 positions agree with TRBD2. The CDR3 consists of 18 residues. V shed 0 bases and J 3 bases; nucleotides not matched to a gene: 11. Germline values: CDR1 MGHRA, CDR2 YSYEKL. DNA for the CDR3: TGCGCCAGCAGCCAAGAGAGGTCCGGCGGGGGGGTGGAAGAGACCCAGTACTTC. It yields the protein CASSQERSGGGVEETQYF.

This clone has only a few counts. V usage is TRBV7-9 and J usage is TRBJ2-6, with D maybe TRBD1 (5 bases). V dropped 3 bases and J dropped 2 bases, with 17 bases sitting between them. The CDR3 runs 18 residues. Per germline, CDR1 SEHNR and CDR2 FQNEAQ (reference sequence). The CDR3 protein is CASSFSAGFSPGANVLTF. The CDR3 region has the DNA TGTGCCAGCAGCTTCTCCGCAGGGTTCTCCCCTGGGGCCAACGTCCTGACTTTC.

J is TRBJ2-3 and V is TRBV6-1; TRBD1 is a possible D gene (5 bases). Germline V gene lookup returns CDR1 MNHNS and CDR2 SASEGT. The CDR3 has 14 residues. V was clipped by 3 bases and J by 4 bases, with 11 bases between them. CDR3 sequence reads: CASSEDIWADTQYF. CDR3 nucleotides: TGTGCCAGCAGTGAGGACATTTGGGCAGATACGCAGTATTTT.

This clone was picked up a small number of times. The chain carries TRBV7-9 and TRBJ1-1; the match to TRBD1 covers 9 bases. The germline gives CDR1 SEHNR, CDR2 FQNEAQ (reference sequence). The CDR3 is 17 residues long. The trim removed 5 bases at V and 1 base at J, leaving 11 bases unmatched. CDR3 sequence reads: CASSPSDRGSGNTEAFF. DNA of the CDR3: TGTGCCAGCAGCCCTTCGGACAGGGGCTCAGGGAACACTGAAGCTTTCTTT.

This clone was observed a handful of times. The chain has TRBV9 and TRBJ2-2; TRBD2 agrees at 11 bases. After removal of 0 bases from V and 3 bases from J, the junction contained 19 bases not matched to a gene. Germline V CDR1 and CDR2: SGDLS, YYNGEE. The CDR3 spans 22 residues. CDR3 nucleotides: TGTGCCAGCAGCGTAGCCCCCGGAGGGGCACCGGGACTAGCGGCTTACACCGGGGAGCTGTTTTTT. Translation gives CASSVAPGGAPGLAAYTGELFF.

The sample holds a few counts of this clone. CDR3 sequence: CASSQLTTSGGGEQFF. CDR3 coding DNA: TGCGCCAGCAGCCAGCTCACGACTAGCGGGGGGGGTGAGCAGTTCTTC. The rearrangement joins TRBV4-3 to TRBJ2-1; TRBD2 matches 14 bases. The CDR3 length is 16 residues. V trimming: 3 bases; J trimming: 9 bases; junction bases outside the gene matches: 7. The germline CDR1 and CDR2 sequences are LGHNA and YSLEER.

The chain employs TRBV7-3 and TRBJ2-1; 8 bases match TRBD1. Germline CDR1 is SGHTA and CDR2 is FQGTGA. V gave up 3 bases and J gave up 3 bases; unmatched junction bases: 4. The CDR3 consists of 15 residues. DNA of the CDR3: TGTGCCAGCAGCTTCGACAGGGGTGGCTACAATGAGCAGTTCTTC. The encoded protein is CASSFDRGGYNEQFF. The full variable domain, rest sourced from reference TRBV7-3 and TRBJ2-1, is GAGVSQTPSNKVTEKGKYVELRCDPISGHTALYWYRQSLGQGPEFLIYFQGTGAADDSGLPNDRFFAVRPEGSVSTLKIQRTERGDSAVYLCASSFDRGGYNEQFFGPGTRLTVL.

The table lists this clone with a few counts. The chain carries TRBV18 and TRBJ1-1; the D gene is possibly TRBD1 (5 bases). This CDR3 contains 14 residues. Germline CDR1 KGHSH, CDR2 LQKENI. V was cut by 6 bases and J by 4 bases, with 15 bases left in between. CDR3 residues: CASSPAGGTTEAFF. CDR3 in DNA: TGTGCCAGCTCCCCAGCGGGGGGGACCACTGAAGCTTTCTTT.

For the CDR3, the DNA is TGCAGCGTTGAAGTGGGGGACAGGGGAATATTTGCAGATACGCAGTATTTT. As protein: CSVEVGDRGIFADTQYF. The rearrangement joins TRBV29-1 to TRBJ2-3; 10 nucleotides agree with TRBD1. Germline V gives CDR1 SQVTM, CDR2 ANQGSEA. This CDR3 has 17 residues. Germline trimming cut 1 base from V and 4 bases from J; bases unmatched to any gene: 11.

For the CDR3, the DNA is TGCAGCGTTGAAGACGGGAATAGGGCAGATACGCAGTATTTT. Translating gives CSVEDGNRADTQYF. The chain carries TRBV29-1 and TRBJ2-3; D is possibly TRBD2 (5 bases). The ends were cut back, 0 bases at V and 4 bases at J, with 11 bases in the middle. The CDR3 extends over 14 amino acids. Germline assignment: CDR1 SQVTM and CDR2 ANQGSEA.

This clone was seen only a few times. This sequence joins TRBV5-8 and TRBJ1-4; tentatively, D is TRBD1 (5 bases). The CDR3 is made up of 12 amino acids. The ends were cut back, 2 bases at V and 10 bases at J, with 9 bases in the middle. In germline, CDR1 is SGHTS, CDR2 YDEGEE. The CDR3 reads CASSFQGGKLFF. For the CDR3, the DNA is TGTGCCAGCAGCTTCCAGGGCGGAAAACTGTTTTTT.

This clone was seen a few times. The rearrangement joins TRBV4-1 to TRBJ2-1; maybe TRBD1 (6 bases). Trimming took off 2 bases at V and 7 bases at J, with 21 bases between the two ends. The CDR3 sequence is 17 residues long. CDR1 is MGHRA and CDR2 is YSYEKL in the germline V gene. As DNA, the CDR3 is TGCGCCAGCAGCCAACGGACAGTTGGGAGCATCATTAATGAGCAGTTCTTC. This gives the protein CASSQRTVGSIINEQFF.

The chain carries TRBV7-6 and TRBJ1-6; D not certain. Trimming cost V 5 bases and J 8 bases, with 10 bases left between them. Germline V gives CDR1 SGHVS, CDR2 FNYEAQ. This CDR3 has 13 amino acids. In nucleotides, the CDR3 is TGTGCCAGCAGCCGACTCACGGATTCACCCCTCCACTTT. Protein sequence: CASSRLTDSPLHF.

In this sample, this clone turned up a few times. The V call is TRBV6-5, the J call TRBJ2-7; D call uncertain. With 5 bases removed from V and 6 bases from J, the gap between germline ends came to 17 bases. The V gene's germline CDR1 is MNHEY and CDR2 SVGAGI. The CDR3 extends over 14 amino acids. The CDR3 is CASSQLTYSAEQYF. Written as DNA, the CDR3 is TGTGCCAGCAGTCAATTGACTTATAGTGCCGAGCAGTACTTC.

CDR3 residues: CASSTGQGEQYF. CDR3 sequence (DNA): TGTGCCAGCAGCACAGGACAGGGCGAGCAGTACTTC. This sequence joins TRBV5-4 and TRBJ2-7, with 8 bases matching TRBD1. The germline gives CDR1 SGHNT, CDR2 YYREEE (reference sequence). The CDR3 totals 12 residues. Trimming took 4 bases from V and 6 from J; bases not matched to a gene: 3.

This clone was seen only a few times. This chain links TRBV19 with TRBJ1-6, with D perhaps matching TRBD1 (5 bases). CDR1 and CDR2 from the germline V gene are LNHDA and SQIVND (reference sequence). The V gene lost 6 bases and the J gene lost 10 bases, with 10 bases spanning the gap. CDR3 length equals 12 residues. The CDR3: CASSPTGSPLHF. Written as DNA, the CDR3 is TGTGCCAGTAGCCCTACAGGATCACCCCTCCACTTT.